The entry below describes one T cell receptor beta chain. These data originate in a study of blood T cell repertoires in COVID-19. Germline loops: CDR1 SGHRS, CDR2 YFSETQ. The CDR3 is 13 amino acids. The V gene lost 0 bases and the J gene lost 8 bases, with 11 bases spanning the gap. Cohort allocation depended upon clinical history that participants reported. Sequencing was performed with immunoSEQ multiplex PCR; in TCRdb, only in-frame clones are kept and a portion is missing. The sample has 250,000 to 350,000 clones; 75% to 95% are singletons. The TCR sequence derives from a woman in her 30s who had recovered from COVID-19. The specimen was PBMCs or T cells enriched from blood (not recorded which). This chain links TRBV5-1 with TRBJ1-2; no firm D call. CDR3 sequence: CASSLETERGYTF. CDR3 sequence (DNA): TGCGCCAGCAGCTTGGAGACGGAGCGAGGCTACACCTTC.